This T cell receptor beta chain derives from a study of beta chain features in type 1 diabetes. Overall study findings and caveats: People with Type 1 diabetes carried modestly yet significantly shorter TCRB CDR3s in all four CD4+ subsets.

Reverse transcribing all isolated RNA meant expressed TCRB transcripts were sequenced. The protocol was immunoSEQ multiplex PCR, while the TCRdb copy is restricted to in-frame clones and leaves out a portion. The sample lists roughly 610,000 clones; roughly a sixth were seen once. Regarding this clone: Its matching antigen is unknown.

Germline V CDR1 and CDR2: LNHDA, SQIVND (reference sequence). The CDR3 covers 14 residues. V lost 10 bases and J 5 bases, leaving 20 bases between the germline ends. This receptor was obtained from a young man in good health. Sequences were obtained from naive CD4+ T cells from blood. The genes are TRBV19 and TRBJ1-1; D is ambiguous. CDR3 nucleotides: TGTGCCAAACGGACTCCTGGTCGTGAGACTGAAGCTTTCTTT. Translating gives CAKRTPGRETEAFF.